The entry below gives a single T cell receptor beta chain sequence along with its context. Original processing notes: Scientists estimated how many nucleated cells there were by amplifying reference gene primers. Assay used: immunoSEQ multiplex PCR; TCRdb lists only in-frame clones, some missing. Clone size and the V and J calls come from that table; the DNA yielded D and trimming. The repertoire holds roughly 200,000 clones, with around 88% as singletons. This entry comes from a study of blood T cell repertoires in COVID-19. For the study at large: The analysed material was cDNA or gDNA that came from T cells, B-cell-depleted T cells, or PBMCs.

Those who participated ranged in age from roughly 18 to 90 years and resided in 20 to 30 US areas. Among Cohort 3 donors, those recovered had two negative PCRs, clearance, or symptom resolution. The J segment lost 3 bases and the V segment lost 1 base, leaving 8 bases of the junction unmatched. The germline V gene has CDR1 SGHVS and CDR2 FQNEAQ. The CDR3 is 16 amino acids. The receptor comes from a woman in her 30s who had recovered from COVID-19. The sample taken for sequencing was PBMCs or T cells enriched from blood (not recorded which). This rearrangement joins TRBV7-8 to TRBJ2-5; 7 bases map to TRBD2. The CDR3 nucleotides read TGTGCCAGCAGCTTAGGTTGGGGGGGATTCGAAGAGACCCAGTACTTC. This gives the protein CASSLGWGGFEETQYF.